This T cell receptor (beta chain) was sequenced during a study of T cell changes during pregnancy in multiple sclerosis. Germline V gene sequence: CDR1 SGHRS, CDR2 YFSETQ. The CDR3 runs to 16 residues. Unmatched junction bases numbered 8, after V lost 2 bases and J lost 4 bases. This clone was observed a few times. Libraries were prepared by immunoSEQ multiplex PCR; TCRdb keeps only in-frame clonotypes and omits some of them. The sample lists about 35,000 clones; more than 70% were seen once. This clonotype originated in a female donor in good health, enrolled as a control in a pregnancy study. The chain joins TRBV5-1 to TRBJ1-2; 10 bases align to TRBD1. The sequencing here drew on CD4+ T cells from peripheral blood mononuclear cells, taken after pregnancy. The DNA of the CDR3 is TGCGCCAGCAGCTTAGGGGACAGGGGTCCTCTCTATGGCTACACCTTC. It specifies CASSLGDRGPLYGYTF.